This entry describes one TCR beta chain. The sample comes from a study of tumor-infiltrating lymphocytes in localized non-small cell lung cancer. Libraries were prepared by immunoSEQ multiplex PCR; TCRdb keeps only in-frame clonotypes and omits some of them. Here the sample spans some 9,700 clones, 70% to 85% being singletons. V gave up 3 bases and J gave up 0 bases, with 12 bases separating them. The CDR3 length is 16 residues. In germline, CDR1 is MDHEN, CDR2 SYDVKM. The gene calls are TRBV28 and TRBJ1-5; D ambiguous. The sample comprised uninvolved lung tissue not adjacent to the tumor. The clonotype comes from a human donor with non-small cell lung cancer. CDR3 DNA: TGTGCCAGCAGTTTCCCCGGACCCCCTAGCAATCAGCCCCAGCATTTT. This translates into CASSFPGPPSNQPQHF.